The 29 T cell receptor beta chains in this list originate from one sample, sequenced in a study of cytomegalovirus exposure and HLA in healthy donors. Primers included in the PCR were 60 Vbeta and 13 Jbeta primers. The assay was immunoSEQ multiplex PCR, and TCRdb's table has in-frame clones only and misses some. The top ten clones hold 1.5% of a sample with about 130,000 clones, roughly 85% of them seen once. Input material: PBMCs. These receptors were collected from a man aged 35 to 55 in good health and CMV-seronegative.

The genes are TRBV19 and TRBJ2-1; 11 bases fit TRBD2. V dropped 7 bases and J dropped 4; count of bases not matched to a gene: 3. The germline V gene encodes CDR1 LNHDA and CDR2 SQIVND (reference sequence). This CDR3 spans 14 amino acids. Here the CDR3 reads CASTVAGGYNEQFF. Here the CDR3 DNA reads TGTGCCAGTACCGTAGCGGGAGGGTACAATGAGCAGTTCTTC.

V is TRBV2 and J is TRBJ2-3; TRBD2 agrees at 10 bases. V shed 2 bases, J shed 5 bases, and the junction held 4 bases outside the gene matches. Germline V lookup: CDR1 SNHLY, CDR2 FYNNEI. This CDR3 is built from 15 residues. The CDR3 sequence: CASSESGRAVDTQYF. The CDR3 DNA reads TGTGCCAGCAGTGAAAGCGGGAGGGCCGTAGATACGCAGTATTTT.

This clone was seen more than once but under ten times. This chain uses TRBV19 with TRBJ1-5; 8 bases fit TRBD1. The CDR3 runs 16 residues. J lost 0 bases, V lost 5 bases, and 6 bases had no gene match. The germline CDR1 and CDR2 sequences are LNHDA and SQIVND (reference sequence). The CDR3 DNA reads as TGTGCCAGTAGTCCGGGACAGGCTGGTAGCAATCAGCCCCAGCATTTT. Its protein is CASSPGQAGSNQPQHF.

The rearrangement uses TRBV19 and TRBJ2-1; 8 bases line up with TRBD2. The germline V gene encodes CDR1 LNHDA and CDR2 SQIVND (reference sequence). Trimming cost V 5 bases and J 8 bases; bases outside gene matches: 17. There are 17 residues in the CDR3. CDR3 region: CASSGASAGGPSDEQFF. The CDR3 DNA sequence: TGTGCCAGTAGTGGCGCCTCGGCGGGGGGCCCAAGCGATGAGCAGTTCTTC.

The chain joins TRBV28 to TRBJ1-1; 8 bases match TRBD1. This CDR3 contains 13 residues. Losses at the gene ends were 4 bases for V and 9 bases for J; bases not matched to a gene: 7. In germline, CDR1 is MDHEN, CDR2 SYDVKM. In DNA, the CDR3 is TGTGCCAGCAGTTCAGACAGGGGTCCCAAAGCTTTCTTT. Amino acid sequence: CASSSDRGPKAFF.

The chain carries TRBV14 and TRBJ2-7; the D gene is possibly TRBD1 (6 bases). The CDR3 runs to 18 residues. V lost 0 bases, J lost 4 bases, and 22 bases lay in between. CDR1 and CDR2 (germline): SGHDN, FVKESK. The CDR3 is CASSQDLPNFHREYEQYF. CDR3 bases: TGTGCCAGCAGCCAAGATCTTCCCAACTTTCACAGGGAGTACGAGCAGTACTTC.

The chain has TRBV7-2 and TRBJ2-3, with TRBD2 as a possible D gene (5 bases). The V end was cut by 5 bases, the J end by 2 bases, with 14 bases between. Germline-derived CDR1 and CDR2 are SGHTA and FQGNSA. This CDR3 is 15 amino acids long. This CDR3 reads CASSPSGSLTDTQYF. The DNA for the CDR3 is TGTGCCAGCAGCCCCTCGGGATCCCTCACAGATACGCAGTATTTT.

V usage is TRBV4-3 and J usage is TRBJ1-1, with D unclear. CDR1 and CDR2 (germline): LGHNA, YSLEER. The CDR3 runs 14 residues. The ends were cut back, 2 bases at V and 4 bases at J, with 11 bases in the middle. CDR3 DNA sequence: TGCGCCAGCAGCCAACGAACAGCCTCCACTGAAGCTTTCTTT. Translation: CASSQRTASTEAFF.

V gene TRBV7-6 combines with J gene TRBJ1-1; 7 bases are a match to TRBD1. CDR1 and CDR2 from the germline V gene are SGHVS and FNYEAQ. There are 15 residues in the CDR3. V trimming: 5 bases; J trimming: 2 bases; junction bases outside the gene matches: 8. The CDR3 protein is CASSQGQDHNTEAFF. The CDR3 nucleotides read TGTGCCAGCAGCCAAGGACAGGACCATAACACTGAAGCTTTCTTT.

The V gene is TRBV6-5, the J gene TRBJ2-5, with D possibly matching TRBD2 (5 bases). V lost 6 bases, J lost 4 bases, and 18 bases lay in between. The CDR3 has 15 residues. CDR1 is MNHEY, CDR2 SVGAGI, per germline. CDR3 in DNA: TGTGCCAGCAGCCCACCGGGAAGCCGCAGAGAGACCCAGTACTTC. Translated: CASSPPGSRRETQYF.

The chain couples TRBV5-4 to TRBJ2-7; 9 bases map to TRBD2. The V and J ends lost 0 bases and 1 base, in that order; junction bases with no gene match: 8. The CDR3 contains 17 residues. CDR1 and CDR2 from the germline V gene are SGHNT and YYREEE (reference sequence). This CDR3 is CASSLVGSGGLSYEQYF. In DNA, the CDR3 is TGTGCCAGCAGCTTGGTTGGTAGCGGGGGACTATCCTACGAGCAGTACTTC.

V gene TRBV7-9 combines with J gene TRBJ1-3; TRBD1 aligns across 9 bases. Germline CDR1 SEHNR, CDR2 FQNEAQ (reference sequence). The length of the CDR3 is 17 residues. V lost 5 bases and J lost 2; bases outside the gene matches: 10. The CDR3 reads CASSPRGQGGPGNTIYF. The CDR3 coding sequence is TGTGCCAGCAGCCCGCGGGGACAGGGAGGACCTGGAAACACCATATATTTT.

The genes are TRBV7-3 and TRBJ1-1, with D uncertain. This CDR3 is built from 14 residues. Germline assignment: CDR1 SGHTA and CDR2 FQGTGA. Trimming left V 0 bases short and J 1 base short, with 6 bases between. This chain's CDR3 is CASSLTDSNTEAFF. CDR3 DNA: TGTGCCAGCAGCTTAACAGACTCGAACACTGAAGCTTTCTTT.

The sample holds one count of this clone. The chain links TRBV4-3 to TRBJ2-1; no firm D call. Trimming shortened V by 4 bases and J by 8 bases, and 15 bases separated the two germline ends. This CDR3 contains 14 residues. CDR1 is LGHNA and CDR2 is YSLEER in the germline V gene. CDR3 sequence (DNA): TGCGCCAGCAGCCCGAATCTCCAGGTTGATGAGCAGTTCTTC. This codes for CASSPNLQVDEQFF.

The V call is TRBV28, the J call TRBJ1-4, with 7 bases lining up with TRBD1. From germline, CDR1 is MDHEN and CDR2 SYDVKM. V lost 3 bases to trimming and J lost 8 bases; unmatched junction nucleotides: 6. This CDR3 is 14 amino acids long. The CDR3 is CASSFGTVREKLFF. In DNA, the CDR3 is TGTGCCAGCAGTTTCGGGACAGTCCGAGAAAAACTGTTTTTT.

This sequence joins TRBV30 and TRBJ2-5, with D perhaps TRBD1 (7 bases). The germline V and J ends were trimmed by 1 base and 11 bases, with 17 bases remaining between them. The germline CDR1 and CDR2 sequences are GTSNPN and SVGIG (reference sequence). There are 13 residues in the CDR3. The CDR3 protein is CAWSGRGRREQYF. For the CDR3, the DNA is TGTGCCTGGAGTGGGAGGGGGCGAAGGGAGCAGTACTTC.

The chain uses TRBV9 and TRBJ1-2; the D gene is possibly TRBD1 (5 bases). Germline CDR1 reads SGDLS; CDR2 reads YYNGEE. CDR3 size: 12 residues. The germline V and J ends were trimmed by 3 bases and 6 bases, with 9 bases remaining between them. Here the CDR3 DNA reads TGTGCCAGCAGCGCGGGGGTAGATGGCTACACCTTC. This encodes CASSAGVDGYTF.

V usage is TRBV7-8 and J usage is TRBJ2-3; D might be TRBD1 (5 bases). Germline V gives CDR1 SGHVS, CDR2 FQNEAQ. Trimming pared 0 bases from V and 4 bases from J, leaving 8 bases between. This CDR3 is 14 amino acids long. CDR3 nucleotides: TGTGCCAGCAGCTTAGCCTGGGGCCCAGATACGCAGTATTTT. Translated: CASSLAWGPDTQYF.

This sequence joins TRBV5-1 and TRBJ2-3; 12 positions match TRBD2. With V trimmed by 6 bases and J by 6 bases, 11 bases remained unmatched. The germline V gene has CDR1 SGHRS and CDR2 YFSETQ. The CDR3 has 16 amino acids. CDR3 DNA sequence: TGCGCCAGCACCCAGACTAGCGGGAGCCCCGTGGATACGCAGTATTTT. Translation: CASTQTSGSPVDTQYF.

This chain links TRBV4-1 with TRBJ1-4, with D possibly being TRBD1 (5 bases). The CDR3 runs 15 residues. Germline CDR1 and CDR2: MGHRA and YSYEKL. With 3 bases removed from V and 5 bases from J, the gap between germline ends came to 13 bases. CDR3 protein: CASSHSRTINEKLFF. In DNA, the CDR3 is TGCGCCAGCAGCCACTCCCGGACAATAAATGAAAAACTGTTTTTT.

This chain connects TRBV15 to TRBJ2-7; 9 nucleotides line up with TRBD1. The CDR3 contains 12 residues. Trimming at V came to 8 bases and at J to 5 bases, leaving 4 bases not matched to a gene. CDR1 is LNHNV and CDR2 is YYDKDF in the germline V gene (reference sequence). In DNA, the CDR3 is TGTGCCACCGAGGGACAGGGCGACGAGCAGTACTTC. The encoded protein is CATEGQGDEQYF.

The rearrangement links TRBV2 to TRBJ2-3; 12 nucleotides align to TRBD2. Looked up from germline, CDR1 is SNHLY and CDR2 is FYNNEI. CDR3 length: 17 residues. V was clipped by 6 bases and J by 4 bases; unmatched bases: 11. The CDR3 reads CASRPWLAGGNADTQYF. Here the CDR3 DNA reads TGTGCCAGCAGGCCGTGGCTAGCGGGGGGGAATGCAGATACGCAGTATTTT.

The V and J genes are TRBV5-1 and TRBJ2-5, with a possible D match to TRBD2 (5 bases). In germline, CDR1 is SGHRS, CDR2 YFSETQ. Trimming stripped 4 bases from V and 2 bases from J, with 15 bases between. This CDR3 has 15 amino acids. CDR3 loop: CASSRNIAGQETQYF. The CDR3 region has the DNA TGCGCCAGCAGCCGGAATATCGCGGGTCAAGAGACCCAGTACTTC. The full variable domain, in which reference TRBV5-1 and TRBJ2-5 provide the parts outside the CDR3, is KAGVTQTPRYLIKTRGQQVTLSCSPISGHRSVSWYQQTPGQGLQFLFEYFSETQRNKGNFPGRFSGRQFSNSRSEMNVSTLELGDSALYLCASSRNIAGQETQYFGPGTRLLVL.

In this sample, this clone is large. The chain links TRBV7-3 to TRBJ2-1, with 11 bases lining up with TRBD2. Unmatched junction bases numbered 4, after V lost 5 bases and J lost 4 bases. Germline V gene data show CDR1 as SGHTA and CDR2 as FQGTGA. The CDR3 is 15 amino acids. As DNA, the CDR3 is TGTGCCAGCAGCCGACTAGCGGGGACTTACAATGAGCAGTTCTTC. Residues: CASSRLAGTYNEQFF.

This clone was detected once. The J gene is TRBJ1-1, the V gene TRBV29-1; 9 positions agree with TRBD1. The J segment lost 6 bases and the V segment lost 2 bases, leaving 16 bases of the junction unmatched. The CDR3 extends over 17 amino acids. Germline loops: CDR1 SQVTM, CDR2 ANQGSEA. The CDR3 sequence: CSVETPGTGYIRAEAFF. The CDR3 coding sequence is TGCAGCGTTGAAACCCCCGGGACAGGGTATATTAGGGCTGAAGCTTTCTTT.

The chain has TRBV19 and TRBJ1-3; TRBD1 matches at 8 bases. The CDR3 totals 15 residues. The germline gives CDR1 LNHDA, CDR2 SQIVND (reference sequence). The V segment lost 6 bases and the J segment 3 bases; nucleotides outside the gene matches: 7. CDR3 in amino acids: CASSRGTGDGNTIYF. CDR3 coding DNA: TGTGCCAGTAGCCGCGGGACAGGTGATGGAAACACCATATATTTT.

This clone has a single count. This chain joins TRBV5-1 and TRBJ1-1; 9 nucleotides agree with TRBD1. V was pared by 0 bases and J by 5 bases, with 2 bases of the junction left unmatched. Germline V CDR1 and CDR2: SGHRS, YFSETQ. CDR3 length: 14 amino acids. The CDR3 bases are TGCGCCAGCAGCTTGGAGACAGGGGGGACTGAAGCTTTCTTT. This gives the protein CASSLETGGTEAFF.

This sequence joins TRBV5-1 and TRBJ2-7; 7 bases agree with TRBD2. Per germline, CDR1 SGHRS and CDR2 YFSETQ. The CDR3 has 14 amino acids. The J segment lost 6 bases and the V segment lost 5 bases, leaving 11 bases of the junction unmatched. CDR3 nucleotides: TGCGCCAGCAGGTGGTTAGCGGGCACCGGCGAGCAGTACTTC. Translating it yields CASRWLAGTGEQYF. The complete variable domain, with remaining parts taken from reference TRBV5-1 and TRBJ2-7, reads KAGVTQTPRYLIKTRGQQVTLSCSPISGHRSVSWYQQTPGQGLQFLFEYFSETQRNKGNFPGRFSGRQFSNSRSEMNVSTLELGDSALYLCASRWLAGTGEQYFGPGTRLTVT.

This sequence joins TRBV27 and TRBJ2-2; 10 nucleotides match TRBD1. V was pared by 3 bases and J by 6 bases, with 1 base of the junction left unmatched. The germline V gene has CDR1 MNHEY and CDR2 SMNVEV (reference sequence). This CDR3 has 14 amino acids. CDR3 in amino acids: CASSFGQGAGELFF. As DNA, the CDR3 is TGTGCCAGCAGTTTCGGACAGGGGGCCGGGGAGCTGTTTTTT.